The 16 T cell receptor beta chains given below trace back to one sample, sequenced in a study of T cell responses to AZD1222 COVID-19 vaccine. Assay used: immunoSEQ multiplex PCR; TCRdb lists only in-frame clones, some missing. The sample includes fewer than 110,000 clones, approximately 90% of them seen just once. Material: peripheral blood, obtained 28 days after the second AZD1222 dose. The receptors were gathered from an adult who received the AZD1222 COVID-19 vaccine.

The chain recombines TRBV24-1 with TRBJ1-2, with D possibly TRBD1 on 5 matching bases. V was cut by 2 bases and J by 6 bases, with 18 bases left in between. Germline CDR1 and CDR2: KGHDR and SFDVKD. The CDR3 runs to 16 residues. CDR3 bases: TGTGCCACCAGTGATTCCTCGACTCTATGGGGACATGGCTACACCTTC. Translating it yields CATSDSSTLWGHGYTF.

This rearrangement joins TRBV6-2 or TRBV6-3 to TRBJ1-6, with a tentative D call TRBD1 (6 bases). CDR1 and CDR2 (germline): MNHEY, SVGEGT. This CDR3 contains 19 residues. V shed 1 base and J shed 0 bases, with 16 bases lying between them. The CDR3 coding sequence is TGTGCCAGCAGTTACTACGACTTGACAGGTAGCTCCTATAATTCACCCCTCCACTTT. It translates to CASSYYDLTGSSYNSPLHF.

The rearrangement uses TRBV10-1 and TRBJ1-6, with TRBD1 matching over 9 bases. After removal of 3 bases from V and 6 bases from J, the junction contained 0 bases not matched to a gene. Germline V gene lookup returns CDR1 WNHNN and CDR2 SYGVQD (reference sequence). CDR3 length: 14 residues. The CDR3 sequence: CASSEQGANSPLHF. For the CDR3, the DNA is TGCGCCAGCAGTGAACAGGGGGCTAATTCACCCCTCCACTTT.

This chain connects TRBV5-6 to TRBJ2-7; the match to TRBD1 covers 8 bases. V shed 1 base and J 6 bases; nucleotides not matched to a gene: 6. The CDR3 is 14 amino acids. Germline loops: CDR1 SGHDT, CDR2 YYEEEE. The CDR3 DNA reads as TGTGCCAGCAGCTTGCGACAGGGGCTTTCCGAGCAGTACTTC. It specifies CASSLRQGLSEQYF.

The chain has TRBV12-3 or TRBV12-4 and TRBJ2-5; D is undetermined. The CDR3 sequence is 12 residues long. Trimming took 1 base from V and 0 from J, leaving 0 bases between them. CDR3 region: CASSLDQETQYF. CDR3 sequence (DNA): TGTGCCAGCAGTTTAGACCAAGAGACCCAGTACTTC.

The V gene is TRBV28, the J gene TRBJ2-6, with no clear D. The CDR3 has 16 amino acids. Trimming pared 4 bases from V and 3 bases from J, leaving 13 bases between. Germline lookup yields CDR1 MDHEN and CDR2 SYDVKM. CDR3 region: CASSYRSIVGANVLTF. The CDR3 DNA sequence: TGTGCCAGCAGTTATCGTAGCATAGTTGGGGCCAACGTCCTGACTTTC.

The V gene is TRBV5-6, the J gene TRBJ2-7; D gene uncertain. The CDR3 has 13 amino acids. V was clipped by 0 bases and J by 3 bases, with 7 bases between them. Germline-derived CDR1 and CDR2 are SGHDT and YYEEEE. The CDR3 sequence: CASSLAASYEQYF. The CDR3 DNA is TGTGCCAGCAGCTTGGCCGCGAGCTACGAGCAGTACTTC.

The chain is built from TRBV30 and TRBJ1-5; TRBD1 aligns across 10 bases. This CDR3 region has 16 residues. Trimming cost V 0 bases and J 6 bases; bases outside gene matches: 8. CDR1 is GTSNPN, CDR2 SVGIG, per germline (reference sequence). The CDR3 protein is CAWSVPTGGYGQPQHF. The DNA of the CDR3 is TGTGCCTGGAGTGTCCCGACAGGGGGCTATGGTCAGCCCCAGCATTTT.

This sequence joins TRBV10-3 and TRBJ2-3; 9 bases are shared with TRBD2. J lost 1 base, V lost 4 bases, and 3 bases had no gene match. The length of the CDR3 is 15 residues. CDR1 is ENHRY, CDR2 SYGVKD, per germline. CDR3 sequence (DNA): TGTGCCATCAGTGTCGCTAGCGGGGGCACAGATACGCAGTATTTT. It translates to CAISVASGGTDTQYF.

The V and J genes are TRBV7-2 and TRBJ1-5; 11 bases are a match to TRBD1. The CDR3 contains 18 residues. CDR1 and CDR2 (germline): SGHTA, FQGNSA. The junction had 9 bases not matched to a gene; V was cut back by 1 base and J by 4 bases. The CDR3 loop reads CASSLVGGQGVINQPQHF. CDR3 sequence (DNA): TGTGCCAGCAGCTTAGTTGGGGGACAGGGGGTAATAAATCAGCCCCAGCATTTT. Filled out from reference TRBV7-2 and TRBJ1-5, the complete variable domain reads GAGVSQSPSNKVTEKGKDVELRCDPISGHTALYWYRQSLGQGLEFLIYFQGNSAPDKSGLPSDRFSAERTGGSVSTLTIQRTQQEDSAVYLCASSLVGGQGVINQPQHFGDGTRLSIL.

This clone was recorded only once. The chain uses TRBV19 and TRBJ1-3; D gene uncertain. This CDR3 region has 14 residues. V shed 6 bases and J shed 1 base, with 10 bases lying between them. The germline gives CDR1 LNHDA, CDR2 SQIVND (reference sequence). CDR3: CASSTRGSGNTIYF. CDR3 DNA: TGTGCCAGTAGCACCCGGGGTTCTGGAAACACCATATATTTT.

The rearrangement joins TRBV7-9 to TRBJ2-7; D is perhaps TRBD1 (6 bases). Germline V gene sequence: CDR1 SEHNR, CDR2 FQNEAQ (reference sequence). Trimming removed 5 bases from V and 5 bases from J, with 19 bases in between. The CDR3 totals 15 residues. The CDR3 coding sequence is TGTGCCAGCAGCCCAGTTTATACAGGGCATAACGAGCAGTACTTC. It translates to CASSPVYTGHNEQYF.

This clone was seen a single time. The rearrangement uses TRBV18 and TRBJ1-6; a possible D gene is TRBD1 (6 bases). Germline CDR1 KGHSH, CDR2 LQKENI. This CDR3 has 15 amino acids. The V end lost 2 bases, the J end lost 10 bases, and 15 bases lay between the germline ends. DNA for the CDR3: TGTGCCAGCTCACCAGATCAGGGGCTGAGATCACCCCTCCACTTT. Its translation: CASSPDQGLRSPLHF.

The V call is TRBV19, the J call TRBJ1-6; 7 bases line up with TRBD1. The V and J ends lost 5 bases and 5 bases, in that order; junction bases with no gene match: 6. This CDR3 is 15 amino acids long. Germline V lookup: CDR1 LNHDA, CDR2 SQIVND (reference sequence). DNA of the CDR3: TGTGCCAGTAGTCCTCTCGGGACAGATAATTCACCCCTCCACTTT. Amino acids: CASSPLGTDNSPLHF.

The DNA of the CDR3 is TGCAGCGTTGAAGATGACGTATCCTATGGCTACACCTTC. It codes for CSVEDDVSYGYTF. This chain connects TRBV29-1 to TRBJ1-2, with unresolved D. Germline-derived CDR1 and CDR2 are SQVTM and ANQGSEA. The length of the CDR3 is 13 residues. Trimming removed 0 bases at V and 4 bases at J, with 9 bases between.

The chain combines TRBV11-2 with TRBJ1-2, with a tentative D call TRBD1 (5 bases). Trimming stripped 3 bases from V and 8 bases from J, with 25 bases between. CDR1 and CDR2 (germline): SGHAT, FQNNGV. The CDR3 spans 17 residues. The CDR3 DNA is TGTGCCAGCAGCTTCCTCCAGCGGAGGGTTCTGGGGGAAGGCTACACCTTC. Its translation: CASSFLQRRVLGEGYTF.